This T cell receptor (beta chain) was recorded in a study of blood T cell repertoires in COVID-19. Assay used: immunoSEQ multiplex PCR; TCRdb lists only in-frame clones, some missing. The sample records roughly 180,000 clones, approximately 85% being singletons. This CDR3 has 14 residues. Germline lookup yields CDR1 SGHVS and CDR2 FQNEAQ. V lost 8 bases and J 4 bases, leaving 17 bases between the germline ends. Sequenced: peripheral blood. The chain uses TRBV7-8 and TRBJ1-1; tentatively, D is TRBD1 (5 bases). The receptor was derived from an older woman with acute or convalescent COVID-19. The CDR3 sequence is CASGAGRESTEAFF. DNA for the CDR3: TGTGCCAGCGGGGCAGGGAGGGAGAGCACTGAAGCTTTCTTT.